This is a list of T cell receptor beta chains from one sample in a study of control samples from healthy donors and cancer patients. The repertoire was sequenced with immunoSEQ multiplex PCR; TCRdb's copy has only in-frame clones and lacks some. The table has roughly 120,000 clones, roughly 92% seen once; the top ten hold about 2.6%. The specimen was blood. The receptors here all came from a man between 25 and 39 years old in good health. CDR3s include the opening cysteine and the closing phenylalanine or tryptophan. Fields, in order: D gene, J gene, CDR3 length, clone size, V gene, CDR3 DNA, CDR3 protein. A D gene is named only where the DNA matches it firmly. Rows may omit the clone size; those that give it use once, few, many or a size class.

. TRBJ2-1 14 . TRBV6-5 TGTGCCAGCAGTTACGTACAGGTCCGGAATGAGCAGTTCTTC CASSYVQVRNEQFF
. TRBJ2-1 11 . TRBV29-1 TGCAGCGTTGGGTCGGCGGCCGAGCAGTTCTTC CSVGSAAEQFF
. TRBJ1-5 15 . TRBV19 TGTGCCAGTAGTATTTCCCCGGACAGCAATCAGCCCCAGCATTTT CASSISPDSNQPQHF
. TRBJ1-2 18 . TRBV19 TGTGCCAGTAGTCCCCTACCGAGACAGAAAGCCCCTAACTATGGCTACACCTTC CASSPLPRQKAPNYGYTF
. TRBJ1-4 13 . TRBV10-3 TGTGCCATCAGTGTCTCATTAGATGAAAAACTGTTTTTT CAISVSLDEKLFF
. TRBJ1-1 14 few TRBV6-6 TGTGCCAGCGGCCCCCTCGGGGGCATCAGTGAAGCTTTCTTT CASGPLGGISEAFF
. TRBJ1-4 15 . TRBV2 TGTGCCAGCAGTGAGAGGCGAGGGCTAGCTGAAAAACTGTTTTTT CASSERRGLAEKLFF
. TRBJ1-5 13 . TRBV14 TGTGCCAGCAGCCCTGGCCTCAATCAGCCCCAGCATTTT CASSPGLNQPQHF
. TRBJ2-6 14 . TRBV14 TGTGCCAGCAGCCAAGGTCCCGGGGCCAACGTCCTGACTTTC CASSQGPGANVLTF
. TRBJ1-5 12 . TRBV28 TGTGCCAGCTCCGGGGGAGGAAAGCCCCAGCATTTT CASSGGGKPQHF
. TRBJ2-2 16 . TRBV10-3 TGTGCCATCAGTGAGGAGGGGAGTCTGAACACCGGGGAGCTGTTTTTT CAISEEGSLNTGELFF
TRBD1 TRBJ1-1 16 . TRBV11-2 TGTGCCAGCAGATCCGGACAGGGAGTAAGGTACACTGAAGCTTTCTTT CASRSGQGVRYTEAFF
. TRBJ2-5 14 . TRBV27 TGTGCCAGCAGTCCCCTAGGAACTCAAGAGACCCAGTACTTC CASSPLGTQETQYF
. TRBJ2-2 13 . TRBV6-6 TGTGCCAGCAGCCCTACACGCACCGGGGAGCTGTTTTTT CASSPTRTGELFF
. TRBJ2-3 14 few TRBV9 TGTGCCAGCAATAGGGGACTTCACACAGATACGCAGTATTTT CASNRGLHTDTQYF
. TRBJ1-3 15 . TRBV4-1 TGCGCCAGTACTACGGACTGGCCCTCTGGAAACACCATATATTTT CASTTDWPSGNTIYF
. TRBJ2-3 17 once TRBV5-6 TGTGCCAGCAGCCCCAGCCTCCTGGACGGGAGCACAGATACGCAGTATTTT CASSPSLLDGSTDTQYF
. TRBJ1-4 14 . TRBV7-9 TGTGCCAGCAGCTTATCTGGCCGGGGAGAAAAACTGTTTTTT CASSLSGRGEKLFF
. TRBJ1-2 14 . TRBV5-6 TGTGCCAGCAGCATCCGGGGCCTGGAGGGAGGCTACACCTTC CASSIRGLEGGYTF
. TRBJ2-6 17 . TRBV5-1 TGCGCCAGCAGCTTTATCGGGATTGCATCTGGGGCCAACGTCCTGACTTTC CASSFIGIASGANVLTF
. TRBJ2-3 13 . TRBV5-5 TGTGCCAGCAGCTATGGGGTGGTGGATACGCAGTATTTT CASSYGVVDTQYF
. TRBJ2-5 13 . TRBV4-2 TGTGCCAGCAGCCAAGATTTGCGAGAGACCCAGTACTTC CASSQDLRETQYF
TRBD1 TRBJ1-1 15 once TRBV11-2 TGTGCCAGCAGCTTAACAGGGGGGGTAAACACTGAAGCTTTCTTT CASSLTGGVNTEAFF
TRBD1 TRBJ1-2 15 . TRBV11-2 TGTGCCAGCAGCCCGATCTGGGACAGGATGGGGGGCTACACCTTC CASSPIWDRMGGYTF
TRBD1 TRBJ1-6 18 . TRBV18 TGTGCCAGCTCACCTAAGCTCGGGACAGGGTCTACTAATTCACCCCTCCACTTT CASSPKLGTGSTNSPLHF
TRBD1 TRBJ1-4 14 . TRBV9 TGTGCCAGCAGCGGAACAGGGGGCGCGGGAAAACTGTTTTTT CASSGTGGAGKLFF
. TRBJ1-1 12 . TRBV5-6 TGTGCCAGCAGGAAAGGGTACACTGAAGCTTTCTTT CASRKGYTEAFF
. TRBJ1-1 13 . TRBV6-5 TGTGCCAGCAGTATGGACGGCAACACTGAAGCTTTCTTT CASSMDGNTEAFF
. TRBJ2-1 14 . TRBV6-5 TGTGCCAGCAGCCCGGCTCCGGCCTACAATGAGCAGTTCTTC CASSPAPAYNEQFF
TRBD1 TRBJ1-3 16 . TRBV10-3 TGTGCCATCAGTACCTTAGGGACAGGGAGCGGAAACACCATATATTTT CAISTLGTGSGNTIYF
TRBD1 TRBJ1-4 12 . TRBV28 TGTGCCAGCCAAAGATACAGGGGAAAACTGTTTTTT CASQRYRGKLFF
. TRBJ1-5 13 . TRBV3-1/TRBV3-2 TGTGCCAGCAGCCAATATAGCAATCAGCCCCAGCATTTT CASSQYSNQPQHF
. TRBJ1-1 13 . TRBV19 TGTGCCAGTAGTATAGAGGAGGGCACTGAAGCTTTCTTT CASSIEEGTEAFF
. TRBJ2-6 17 . TRBV4-2 TGTGCCAGCAGCCAAGAGGCAGGGCAGGCTGGGGCCAACGTCCTGACTTTC CASSQEAGQAGANVLTF
. TRBJ2-6 17 . TRBV5-5 TGTGCCAGCAGCTTTCTGGGGGTAACCTCTGGGGCCAACGTCCTGACTTTC CASSFLGVTSGANVLTF
. TRBJ2-7 14 . TRBV19 TGTGCCAGTAGTTCGAGACAGACAACCTACGAGCAGTACTTC CASSSRQTTYEQYF
TRBD2 TRBJ2-7 10 . TRBV10-1 TGCGCCAGGCCCGGGGGGGCGCAGTACTTC CARPGGAQYF
. TRBJ1-5 14 . TRBV19 TGTGCCAGTAGTCTTGATTTGGTTGGTCAGCCCCAGCATTTT CASSLDLVGQPQHF
TRBD2 TRBJ2-1 17 . TRBV4-1 TGCGCCAGCAGCCAAGATTCCGCTAGCGGGGGCCTCAATGAGCAGTTCTTC CASSQDSASGGLNEQFF
TRBD1 TRBJ2-7 14 . TRBV9 TGTGCCAGCAGCCCACCCCTCGGACAGGGCGAGCAGTACTTC CASSPPLGQGEQYF
. TRBJ1-2 15 . TRBV25-1 TGTGCCAGCAGTGAATTGGCGGGATCGCACAGCGGCTACACCTTC CASSELAGSHSGYTF
. TRBJ2-1 13 . TRBV27 TGTGCCAGCAGTTTATCGGAAAACAATGAGCAGTTCTTC CASSLSENNEQFF
TRBD2 TRBJ2-1 15 . TRBV9 TGTGCCAGCAGACTAGCGGGGGCCCCCTACAATGAGCAGTTCTTC CASRLAGAPYNEQFF
. TRBJ1-5 15 . TRBV3-1/TRBV3-2 TGTGCCAGCAGCCAAGATGTCGGGACCCGGGAGCCCCAGCATTTT CASSQDVGTREPQHF
TRBD2 TRBJ2-3 17 . TRBV7-8 TGTGCCAGCAGCTCCGGACTAGCGGGGGGGCCCACAGATACGCAGTATTTT CASSSGLAGGPTDTQYF